The sequence of this T cell receptor beta chain was determined in a study of cytomegalovirus exposure and HLA in healthy donors. As for this clone: The target antigen is unknown.

This CDR3 is 15 amino acids long. V gave up 1 base and J gave up 2 bases, with 12 bases separating them. The germline V gene encodes CDR1 SGHTA and CDR2 FQGNSA. Study observations and caveats: For presence/absence analyses, sequencing depth was assumed to be roughly uniform across donors. Accurate prediction of most subjects' HLA-A and HLA-B alleles from TCR beta sequences was reported.

This PCR relied on a set of 60 Vbeta primers and 13 Jbeta primers. Original processing methods: Later reanalysis found roughly 80 million unique TCR beta chains, roughly 9.9 million of them shared. Profiling relied on immunoSEQ multiplex PCR, and the TCRdb table lists in-frame clones only, not all of them. The V and J calls and clone size are taken from that table; D and trimming were inferred from the DNA. The table lists more than 50,000 clones, roughly 70% of them singletons. The sequencing sample was made of PBMCs. The clonotype originates from a woman between 45 and 60 years old in good health and CMV-seropositive. The rearrangement joins TRBV7-2 to TRBJ2-7; maybe TRBD1 (6 bases). The CDR3 nucleotides read TGTGCCAGCAGCTTAGTTGAGGGACAAACCTACGAGCAGTACTTC. Encoded protein: CASSLVEGQTYEQYF. The full variable domain, rest sourced from reference TRBV7-2 and TRBJ2-7, is GAGVSQSPSNKVTEKGKDVELRCDPISGHTALYWYRQSLGQGLEFLIYFQGNSAPDKSGLPSDRFSAERTGGSVSTLTIQRTQQEDSAVYLCASSLVEGQTYEQYFGPGTRLTVT.